This TCR beta chain stems from a study of tumor and adjacent non-tumor tissue in lung cancer. Study summary: There were approximately twelve adenocarcinoma, a couple of squamous cell carcinoma and 1 small cell lung cancer cases. Around 4.5 million productive TCRbeta reads were obtained per sample on average. Regarding the study as a whole: Compared with tumor, normal lung showed significantly lower TCR diversity.

Worth noting for this clonotype: Its antigen is currently unknown. The final CDR3 position lacks the conserved phenylalanine or tryptophan, pointing to a likely read error. It is unclear where the CDR3 begins or ends on the DNA, so no DNA is shown, and the CDR3 is as TCRdb lists it.

No cell sorting was done before RNA was extracted from the tissue. The normal lung tissue was taken more than 3 cm from the tumor edge. Chemotherapy-naive patients with new lung cancer underwent thoracic surgery in China, August–November 2014. Germline V gene sequence: CDR1 SGHAT, CDR2 FQNNGV. The CDR3 has 14 amino acids, counting both end residues. The library came from three nested PCR rounds adapted from ARM-PCR protocols. TCRdb reprocessed the multiplex PCR reads with MiXCR, giving one entry per CDR3 protein. The table has approximately 82,000 distinct CDR3 sequences, less than 85% seen once. The clonotype comes from a man aged 65-85 years with non-small cell lung cancer. This chain joins TRBV11-2 and TRBJ1-2; no check of the table's D call, TRBD1, against the DNA was made. Material for sequencing was distant non-tumor lung tissue. The CDR3 reads CAISTTGDTYGYNL.